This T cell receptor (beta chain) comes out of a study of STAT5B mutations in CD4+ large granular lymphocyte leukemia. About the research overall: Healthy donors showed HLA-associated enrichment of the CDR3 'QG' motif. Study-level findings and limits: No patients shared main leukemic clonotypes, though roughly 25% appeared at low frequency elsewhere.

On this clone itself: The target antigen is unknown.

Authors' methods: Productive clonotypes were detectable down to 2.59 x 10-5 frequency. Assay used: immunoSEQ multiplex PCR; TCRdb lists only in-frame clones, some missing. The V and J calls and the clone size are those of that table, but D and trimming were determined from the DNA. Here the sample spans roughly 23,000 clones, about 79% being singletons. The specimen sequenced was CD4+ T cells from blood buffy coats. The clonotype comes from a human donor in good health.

CDR3 region: CASSPQGVLYEQYF. In DNA form, the CDR3 reads TGTGCCAGCAGCCCCCAGGGGGTGTTATACGAGCAGTACTTC. The chain joins TRBV5-4 to TRBJ2-7; 7 positions agree with TRBD1. Trimming cost V 4 bases and J 4 bases; bases outside gene matches: 8. Germline assignment: CDR1 SGHNT and CDR2 YYREEE (reference sequence). This CDR3 spans 14 amino acids.